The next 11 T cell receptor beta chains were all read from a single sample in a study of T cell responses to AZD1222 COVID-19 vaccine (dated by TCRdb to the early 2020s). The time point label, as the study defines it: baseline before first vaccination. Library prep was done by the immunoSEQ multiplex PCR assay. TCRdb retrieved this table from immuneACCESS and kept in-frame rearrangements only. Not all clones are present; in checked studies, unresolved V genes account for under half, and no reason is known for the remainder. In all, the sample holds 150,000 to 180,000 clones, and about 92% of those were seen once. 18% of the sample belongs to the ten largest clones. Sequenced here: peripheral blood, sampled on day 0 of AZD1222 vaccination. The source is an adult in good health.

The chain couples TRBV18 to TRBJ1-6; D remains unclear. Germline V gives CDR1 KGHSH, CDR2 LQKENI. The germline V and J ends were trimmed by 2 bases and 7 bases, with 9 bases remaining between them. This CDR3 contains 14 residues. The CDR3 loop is CASSPAVENSPLHF. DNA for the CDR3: TGTGCCAGCTCACCAGCCGTAGAGAATTCACCCCTCCACTTT. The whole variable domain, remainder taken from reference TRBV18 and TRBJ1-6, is NAGVMQNPRHLVRRRGQEARLRCSPMKGHSHVYWYRQLPEEGLKFMVYLQKENIIDESGMPKERFSAEFPKEGPSILRIQQVVRGDSAAYFCASSPAVENSPLHFGNGTRLTVT.

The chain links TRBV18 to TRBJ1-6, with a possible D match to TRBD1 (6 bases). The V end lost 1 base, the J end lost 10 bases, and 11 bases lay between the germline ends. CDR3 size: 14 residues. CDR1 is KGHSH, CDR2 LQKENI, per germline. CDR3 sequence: CASSPQQGGSPLHF. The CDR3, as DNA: TGTGCCAGCTCACCACAACAGGGAGGCTCACCCCTCCACTTT.

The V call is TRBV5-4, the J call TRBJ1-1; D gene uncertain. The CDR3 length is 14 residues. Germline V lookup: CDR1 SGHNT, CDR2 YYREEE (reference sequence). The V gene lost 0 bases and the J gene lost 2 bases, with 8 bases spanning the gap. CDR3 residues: CASSLAASNTEAFF. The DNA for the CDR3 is TGTGCCAGCAGCTTGGCCGCCAGCAACACTGAAGCTTTCTTT.

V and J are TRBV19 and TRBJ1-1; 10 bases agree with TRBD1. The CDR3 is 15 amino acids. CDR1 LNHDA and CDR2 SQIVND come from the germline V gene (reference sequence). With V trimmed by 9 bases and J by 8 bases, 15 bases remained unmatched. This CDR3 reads CASRQGATGATEAFF. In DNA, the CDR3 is TGTGCCAGCAGACAGGGGGCAACTGGTGCGACGGAAGCTTTCTTT.

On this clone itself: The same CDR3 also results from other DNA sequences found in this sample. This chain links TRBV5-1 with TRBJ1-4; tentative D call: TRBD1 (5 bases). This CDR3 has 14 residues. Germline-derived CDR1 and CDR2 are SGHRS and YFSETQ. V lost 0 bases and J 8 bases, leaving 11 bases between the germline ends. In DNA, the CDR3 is TGCGCCAGCAGCTTGGGCCAGGGCGGAGAAAAACTGTTTTTT. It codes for CASSLGQGGEKLFF.

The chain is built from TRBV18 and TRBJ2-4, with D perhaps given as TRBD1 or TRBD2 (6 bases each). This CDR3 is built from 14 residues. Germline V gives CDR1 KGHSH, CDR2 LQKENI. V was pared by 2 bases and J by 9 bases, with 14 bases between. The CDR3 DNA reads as TGTGCCAGCTCACCAGGGCAGGGGAGGACCATTCAGTACTTC. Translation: CASSPGQGRTIQYF. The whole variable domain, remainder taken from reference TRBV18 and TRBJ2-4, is NAGVMQNPRHLVRRRGQEARLRCSPMKGHSHVYWYRQLPEEGLKFMVYLQKENIIDESGMPKERFSAEFPKEGPSILRIQQVVRGDSAAYFCASSPGQGRTIQYFGAGTRLSVL.

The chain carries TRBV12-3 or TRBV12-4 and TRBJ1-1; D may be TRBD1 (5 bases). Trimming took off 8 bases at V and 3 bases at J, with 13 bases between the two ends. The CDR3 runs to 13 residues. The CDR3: CASQITRDTEAFF. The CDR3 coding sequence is TGTGCCAGCCAAATTACCAGGGACACTGAAGCTTTCTTT.

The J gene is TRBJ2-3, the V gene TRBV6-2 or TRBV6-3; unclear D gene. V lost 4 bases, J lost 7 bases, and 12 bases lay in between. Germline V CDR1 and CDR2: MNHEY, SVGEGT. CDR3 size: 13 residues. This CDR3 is CASSFTPPYTQYF. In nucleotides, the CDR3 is TGTGCCAGCAGTTTCACGCCCCCATATACGCAGTATTTT.

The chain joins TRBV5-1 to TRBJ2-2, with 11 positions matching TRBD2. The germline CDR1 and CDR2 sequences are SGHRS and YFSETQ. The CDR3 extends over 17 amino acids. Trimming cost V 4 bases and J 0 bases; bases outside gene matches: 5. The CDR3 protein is CASSPRLAGSNTGELFF. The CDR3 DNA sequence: TGCGCCAGCAGCCCTAGACTAGCGGGGTCGAACACCGGGGAGCTGTTTTTT.

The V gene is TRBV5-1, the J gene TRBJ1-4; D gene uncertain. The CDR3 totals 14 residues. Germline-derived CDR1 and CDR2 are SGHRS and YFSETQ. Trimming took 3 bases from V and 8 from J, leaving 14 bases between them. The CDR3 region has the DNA TGCGCCAGCAGCTGGCTAGGGAGCGGGGAAAAACTGTTTTTT. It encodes CASSWLGSGEKLFF.

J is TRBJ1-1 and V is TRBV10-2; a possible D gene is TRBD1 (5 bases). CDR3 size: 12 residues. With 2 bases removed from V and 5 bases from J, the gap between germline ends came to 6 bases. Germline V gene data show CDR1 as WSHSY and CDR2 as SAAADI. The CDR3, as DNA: TGCGCCAGCAGTGAGAAGGGGACTGAAGCTTTCTTT. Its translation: CASSEKGTEAFF.